This T cell receptor beta chain stems from a study of blood T cell repertoires in COVID-19. As for the study in general: Italy, Spain and the United States were the sources of the convalescent and acute COVID-19 samples. In each case, the material was cDNA or gDNA derived from T cells, B-cell-depleted T cells, or PBMCs.

CDR1 and CDR2 from the germline V gene are KGHSH and LQKENI. This CDR3 is built from 16 residues. The V and J ends lost 3 bases and 2 bases, in that order; junction bases with no gene match: 6. Original processing notes: Amplified reference gene primers provided the basis for estimating nucleated cell counts. The repertoire was sequenced with immunoSEQ multiplex PCR; TCRdb's copy has only in-frame clones and lacks some. The DNA was the basis for D and trimming; V, J and clone size are from that table. In the table there are around 320,000 clones, over 75% of which are singletons. The chain links TRBV18 to TRBJ1-1; the match to TRBD1 covers 10 bases. The sequenced material came from peripheral blood. This TCR was sampled from a human donor in a cohort sampled during active COVID-19. Here the CDR3 reads CASSPGQGWGNTEAFF. The CDR3 region has the DNA TGTGCCAGCTCACCGGGACAGGGGTGGGGAAACACTGAAGCTTTCTTT.